Following are 29 T cell receptor beta chains from one sample sequenced in a study of cytomegalovirus exposure and HLA in healthy donors. PCR used 60 Vbeta primers and 13 Jbeta primers. The data were produced by immunoSEQ multiplex PCR, yet TCRdb's version contains in-frame clones alone and is incomplete. The data contain about 150,000 clones, over 65% of them seen just once; the ten biggest clones take up roughly 4%. Sequenced material: PBMCs. The source of these receptors is a woman in her thirties or forties in good health and CMV-seronegative.

This clone has more than one count but fewer than ten. The chain uses TRBV29-1 and TRBJ1-1, with 10 bases aligning to TRBD1. Trimming took 3 bases from V and 5 from J; bases not matched to a gene: 3. The CDR3 is 13 residues long. Germline V CDR1 and CDR2: SQVTM, ANQGSEA. The CDR3 DNA reads TGCAGCGTTGAGACAGGGGGCTGGACTGAAGCTTTCTTT. It yields the protein CSVETGGWTEAFF.

This sequence joins TRBV9 and TRBJ2-5, with 8 bases aligning to TRBD2. The CDR3 length is 15 residues. V was clipped by 3 bases and J by 3 bases; unmatched bases: 7. In germline, CDR1 is SGDLS, CDR2 YYNGEE. The CDR3 nucleotides read TGTGCCAGCAGCGAGTCGACTAGCGTTAAAGAGACCCAGTACTTC. Protein sequence: CASSESTSVKETQYF.

The chain recombines TRBV5-1 with TRBJ2-7, with D possibly being TRBD2 (6 bases). Trimming stripped 0 bases from V and 6 bases from J, with 13 bases between. This CDR3 region has 14 residues. The germline V gene encodes CDR1 SGHRS and CDR2 YFSETQ. The CDR3 DNA is TGCGCCAGCAGCTTGGTTGTGGGGGACTCCGAGCAGTACTTC. Translated, it gives CASSLVVGDSEQYF.

This clone showed up just once. This chain joins TRBV28 and TRBJ1-6; TRBD1 aligns across 9 bases. The CDR3 runs to 15 residues. The trim removed 5 bases at V and 7 bases at J, leaving 6 bases unmatched. Per germline, CDR1 MDHEN and CDR2 SYDVKM. This chain's CDR3 is CASSLDRGWNSPLHF. DNA of the CDR3: TGTGCCAGCAGTCTGGACAGGGGATGGAATTCACCCCTCCACTTT.

This chain links TRBV6-1 with TRBJ1-2; maybe TRBD1 (6 bases). CDR1 MNHNS and CDR2 SASEGT come from the germline V gene. Trimming took off 7 bases at V and 4 bases at J, with 19 bases between the two ends. This CDR3 comprises 15 residues. The DNA for the CDR3 is TGTGCCAGCACCCAAGGCGGCGGACAGTTCTATGGCTACACCTTC. This gives the protein CASTQGGGQFYGYTF.

The chain is built from TRBV2 and TRBJ1-1; TRBD1 aligns across 10 bases. CDR3 size: 15 residues. J was trimmed by 1 base and V by 7 bases; bases with no gene match: 6. Germline V CDR1 and CDR2: SNHLY, FYNNEI. The CDR3 sequence: CASNRQGAANTEAFF. The DNA of the CDR3 is TGTGCCAGCAACCGACAGGGGGCGGCGAACACTGAAGCTTTCTTT.

The V gene is TRBV27, the J gene TRBJ2-3; the D gene is possibly TRBD2 (6 bases). Between the trimmed V and J ends, which lost 4 bases and 4 bases, there was a span of 15 bases. The CDR3 contains 15 residues. The germline V gene has CDR1 MNHEY and CDR2 SMNVEV (reference sequence). The CDR3 loop is CASSSGTLAPDTQYF. The CDR3 DNA is TGTGCCAGCAGTTCGGGCACACTAGCCCCAGATACGCAGTATTTT.

The chain has TRBV20-1 and TRBJ1-2; 7 nucleotides line up with TRBD1. J was trimmed by 14 bases and V by 6 bases; bases with no gene match: 12. Germline-derived CDR1 and CDR2 are DFQATT and SNEGSKA (reference sequence). This CDR3 has 11 residues. In DNA form, the CDR3 reads TGCAGTGCCCATGGGGGGACAGCGAAGACCTTC. It is translated as CSAHGGTAKTF.

The rearrangement joins TRBV29-1 to TRBJ1-5, with a weak D call TRBD1 (6 bases). The CDR3 sequence is 15 residues long. The V and J ends lost 2 bases and 0 bases respectively, with 11 bases between them. The germline V gene encodes CDR1 SQVTM and CDR2 ANQGSEA. CDR3 in DNA: TGCAGCGTTGAATTGGGAGGGGGTAGCAATCAGCCCCAGCATTTT. Amino acid sequence: CSVELGGGSNQPQHF.

This clone was counted only a few times. This chain joins TRBV28 and TRBJ1-3; 7 nucleotides line up with TRBD1. The CDR3 sequence is 15 residues long. With V trimmed by 5 bases and J by 4 bases, 8 bases remained unmatched. Per the germline V gene, CDR1 is MDHEN and CDR2 is SYDVKM. The DNA of the CDR3 is TGTGCCAGCAGTCCCGACAGGGCGGCAGGAAACACCATATATTTT. Translated, it gives CASSPDRAAGNTIYF.

V and J are TRBV29-1 and TRBJ2-5; TRBD2 aligns across 7 bases. CDR3 length: 15 amino acids. J lost 4 bases, V lost 4 bases, and 12 bases had no gene match. Germline V CDR1 and CDR2: SQVTM, ANQGSEA. CDR3: CSVAVTGGSTETQYF. The DNA of the CDR3 is TGCAGCGTTGCGGTGACTGGCGGGAGTACAGAGACCCAGTACTTC.

The chain recombines TRBV7-8 with TRBJ2-3; possibly TRBD1 for D (6 bases). V lost 5 bases to trimming and J lost 4 bases, with 28 bases between them. Germline assignment: CDR1 SGHVS and CDR2 FQNEAQ. The CDR3 spans 19 residues. The CDR3 DNA follows: TGTGCCAGCAGCCTGGATTGGGGAGTCGGACAGTACGGAGCAGATACGCAGTATTTT. The encoded protein is CASSLDWGVGQYGADTQYF.

The genes are TRBV11-2 and TRBJ2-2, with D unclear. The CDR3 has 13 amino acids. V shed 1 base and J shed 7 bases, with 7 bases lying between them. Germline CDR1 and CDR2: SGHAT and FQNNGV. CDR3 protein: CASSLVYSGELFF. The CDR3 DNA reads as TGTGCCAGCAGCTTAGTTTACAGCGGGGAGCTGTTTTTT.

The gene calls are TRBV5-1 and TRBJ2-7, with 10 nucleotides matching TRBD1. CDR3 length equals 15 residues. With 4 bases clipped from V and 0 bases from J, the junction kept 4 bases outside the gene matches. Germline V gene data show CDR1 as SGHRS and CDR2 as YFSETQ. CDR3 residues: CASSPGQGDSYEQYF. The CDR3 DNA is TGCGCCAGCAGCCCAGGACAGGGGGACTCCTACGAGCAGTACTTC.

This chain joins TRBV5-1 and TRBJ2-1, with 12 bases fitting TRBD2. V shed 1 base, J shed 12 bases, and the junction held 2 bases outside the gene matches. The CDR3 runs to 13 residues. Germline loops: CDR1 SGHRS, CDR2 YFSETQ. As DNA, the CDR3 is TGCGCCAGCAGCTTGACTAGCGGGGGGCCGCAGTTCTTC. The encoded protein is CASSLTSGGPQFF. Based on the CDR3 plus reference TRBV5-1 and TRBJ2-1, the full variable domain is KAGVTQTPRYLIKTRGQQVTLSCSPISGHRSVSWYQQTPGQGLQFLFEYFSETQRNKGNFPGRFSGRQFSNSRSEMNVSTLELGDSALYLCASSLTSGGPQFFGPGTRLTVL.

Only a few counts were recorded for this clone. The genes are TRBV6-6 and TRBJ1-1; 9 nucleotides match TRBD1. CDR1 and CDR2 from the germline V gene are MNHNY and SVGAGI (reference sequence). The trim removed 6 bases at V and 1 base at J, leaving 6 bases unmatched. The CDR3 totals 15 residues. The CDR3 region is CASSLPGQGNTEAFF. CDR3 DNA: TGTGCCAGCAGCCTACCGGGACAGGGGAACACTGAAGCTTTCTTT.

The chain joins TRBV6-5 to TRBJ1-1, with D hard to call. The V gene's germline CDR1 is MNHEY and CDR2 SVGAGI. Deletions cut 5 bases from V and 3 bases from J, with 7 bases between. The CDR3 runs to 12 residues. In DNA form, the CDR3 reads TGTGCCAGCAGTGGGGAGGACACTGAAGCTTTCTTT. This sequence encodes CASSGEDTEAFF.

The chain joins TRBV9 to TRBJ1-1; perhaps TRBD1 as D (6 bases). Germline loops: CDR1 SGDLS, CDR2 YYNGEE. The CDR3 extends over 14 amino acids. The V end lost 4 bases, the J end lost 1 base, and 11 bases lay between the germline ends. CDR3 region: CASSPRGGNTEAFF. CDR3 DNA sequence: TGTGCCAGCAGCCCAAGAGGGGGGAACACTGAAGCTTTCTTT.

The gene calls are TRBV28 and TRBJ1-2; D is possibly TRBD1 (5 bases). The CDR3 runs 13 residues. V was trimmed by 3 bases and J by 4 bases, leaving 9 bases between them. The germline gives CDR1 MDHEN, CDR2 SYDVKM. The CDR3 spells CASSFDSFYGYTF. CDR3 DNA: TGTGCCAGCAGTTTTGACAGTTTCTATGGCTACACCTTC.

V and J are TRBV9 and TRBJ1-1; 10 nucleotides agree with TRBD1. The CDR3 has 17 residues. Trimming cost V 0 bases and J 1 base; bases outside gene matches: 6. Germline loops: CDR1 SGDLS, CDR2 YYNGEE. The CDR3 DNA sequence: TGTGCCAGCAGCGTAGGGAGGGACAGGGGCCCGAACACTGAAGCTTTCTTT. Its translation is CASSVGRDRGPNTEAFF.

A few counts support this clone. The genes are TRBV7-9 and TRBJ1-2; D unresolved. Trimming stripped 0 bases from V and 6 bases from J, with 11 bases between. From germline, CDR1 is SEHNR and CDR2 FQNEAQ (reference sequence). The CDR3 length is 14 residues. The CDR3 sequence: CASSLARDSDGYTF. CDR3 DNA: TGTGCCAGCAGCTTAGCACGGGATTCCGATGGCTACACCTTC.

CDR3 coding DNA: TGTGCCAGCGGGAGACAGGGGGCGACAGATACGCAGTATTTT. This sequence encodes CASGRQGATDTQYF. This rearrangement joins TRBV2 to TRBJ2-3; TRBD1 matches at 10 bases. V lost 8 bases, J lost 3 bases, and 5 bases stayed unmatched. The germline CDR1 and CDR2 sequences are SNHLY and FYNNEI. The CDR3 runs 14 residues.

The chain has TRBV27 and TRBJ2-7; 10 nucleotides align to TRBD1. Germline-derived CDR1 and CDR2 are MNHEY and SMNVEV (reference sequence). The ends lost 3 bases at V and 7 bases at J; junction bases unmatched: 12. The CDR3 is 16 residues long. CDR3 DNA: TGTGCCAGCAGTTTCAGACGGGACAGGGGTATAGGGGAGCAGTACTTC. Its translation is CASSFRRDRGIGEQYF.

This chain uses TRBV2 with TRBJ1-5; possibly TRBD1 for D (5 bases). CDR1 SNHLY and CDR2 FYNNEI come from the germline V gene. Trimming left V 8 bases short and J 0 bases short, with 11 bases between. CDR3 length equals 14 residues. This chain's CDR3 is CASETAYSNQPQHF. The CDR3 coding sequence is TGTGCCAGCGAGACAGCCTATAGCAATCAGCCCCAGCATTTT. The whole variable domain, filled in from reference TRBV2 and TRBJ1-5, reads EPEVTQTPSHQVTQMGQEVILRCVPISNHLYFYWYRQILGQKVEFLVSFYNNEISEKSEIFDDQFSVERPDGSNFTLKIRSTKLEDSAMYFCASETAYSNQPQHFGDGTRLSIL.

This clone is a singleton in its sample. The gene calls are TRBV28 and TRBJ1-1; D is unresolved. CDR3 length equals 15 residues. Trimming shortened V by 8 bases and J by 1 base, and 17 bases separated the two germline ends. CDR1 is MDHEN and CDR2 is SYDVKM in the germline V gene. In DNA, the CDR3 is TGTGCCAGCGGATCTGTTATGGGCAAGAACACTGAAGCTTTCTTT. Its translation: CASGSVMGKNTEAFF.

In the case of this clone: At the DNA level, this CDR3 is encoded by other sequences in the same sample as well. The chain carries TRBV28 and TRBJ2-7, with D unresolved. This CDR3 comprises 12 residues. The germline V gene has CDR1 MDHEN and CDR2 SYDVKM. Trimming cost V 3 bases and J 3 bases, with 6 bases left between them. The DNA of the CDR3 is TGTGCCAGCAGTTTTGGAGTCTACGAGCAGTACTTC. This codes for CASSFGVYEQYF.

CDR3 nucleotides: TGTGCCAGCAGTGACTACGGGACAGGGAACTATGGCTACACCTTC. This sequence encodes CASSDYGTGNYGYTF. V usage is TRBV6-1 and J usage is TRBJ1-2; 9 bases align to TRBD1. Looked up from germline, CDR1 is MNHNS and CDR2 is SASEGT. The ends lost 3 bases at V and 2 bases at J; junction bases unmatched: 4. This CDR3 region has 15 residues.

The J gene is TRBJ1-1, the V gene TRBV27; tentative D call: TRBD1 (6 bases). Trimming took 4 bases from V and 11 from J, leaving 17 bases between them. This CDR3 region has 13 residues. Germline V lookup: CDR1 MNHEY, CDR2 SMNVEV (reference sequence). The chain's CDR3 is CASSYASGVSAFF. The CDR3 DNA reads as TGTGCCAGCAGTTACGCATCAGGGGTGAGTGCTTTCTTT.

The V gene is TRBV23-1, the J gene TRBJ2-7, with D tentatively TRBD2 (6 bases). TRBV23-1 is annotated as an ORF whose role is uncertain. This CDR3 is built from 16 residues. With 7 bases removed from V and 7 bases from J, the gap between germline ends came to 26 bases. CDR3 nucleotide sequence: TGCGCCAGCACCCCCCCGAGGAGGGTCCGGGCGGTTGAGCAGTACTTC. The encoded protein is CASTPPRRVRAVEQYF.